One T cell receptor beta chain is described in this entry. The CDR3 is made up of 15 amino acids. The germline V gene has CDR1 SGHNT and CDR2 YYREEE (reference sequence). The germline V and J ends were trimmed by 4 bases and 3 bases, with 11 bases remaining between them. The data stem from a study of blood T cell repertoires in COVID-19. The data were produced by immunoSEQ multiplex PCR, yet TCRdb's version contains in-frame clones alone and is incomplete. This sample carries some 150,000 clones, 85% of them seen once, and the ten largest clones take around 6.2%. This TCR came from a woman aged 40 to 55 who had recovered from COVID-19. The sample consisted of PBMCs or T cells enriched from blood (not recorded which). This chain connects TRBV5-4 to TRBJ1-6; D gene unclear. This CDR3 reads CASSPSGSYNSPLHF. CDR3 bases: TGTGCCAGCAGCCCCTCCGGGAGCTATAATTCACCCCTCCACTTT.